The 14 T cell receptor beta chains listed next were all sequenced from one sample in a study of T cells in Graves' hyperthyroidism and ophthalmopathy. Regions amplified from RNA transcripts were the TCR beta CDR3 regions. First-round RT-PCR targeting the TCR CDR3 was performed with the HTBI primer set. TCRdb redid the calling of the multiplex PCR reads with MiXCR, one entry per CDR3 protein. The repertoire holds 250,000 to 300,000 distinct CDR3 sequences, with approximately 18% as singletons. The specimen was blood. The receptor source for this set is a man aged 50 or older with Graves' ophthalmopathy.

This clonotype was counted many times. V gene TRBV11-1 combines with J gene TRBJ2-4; 8 bases map to TRBD1. Trimming at V came to 5 bases and at J to 6 bases, leaving 3 bases not matched to a gene. CDR1 is SGHAT and CDR2 is FQDESV in the germline V gene (reference sequence). The CDR3 is made up of 13 amino acids. CDR3 sequence: CASSPGQGNIQYF. The DNA of the CDR3 is TGTGCCAGCAGCCCAGGACAGGGAAACATTCAGTACTTC. Looking up the rest from reference TRBV11-1 and TRBJ2-4 gives the full variable domain: EAEVAQSPRYKITEKSQAVAFWCDPISGHATLYWYRQILGQGPELLVQFQDESVVDDSQLPKDRFSAERLKGVDSTLKIQPAELGDSAMYLCASSPGQGNIQYFGAGTRLSVL.

This clonotype was seen only a few times. V and J are TRBV19 and TRBJ2-7; 8 bases match TRBD2. The germline CDR1 and CDR2 sequences are LNHDA and SQIVND (reference sequence). The CDR3 runs to 14 residues. The V gene end was trimmed by 5 bases and the J gene end by 3 bases; junction bases not matched to a gene: 6. The DNA for the CDR3 is TGTGCCAGTAGTTCCCGGACTAGCAACTACGAGCAGTACTTC. Protein: CASSSRTSNYEQYF. Looking up the rest from reference TRBV19 and TRBJ2-7 gives the full variable domain: DGGITQSPKYLFRKEGQNVTLSCEQNLNHDAMYWYRQDPGQGLRLIYYSQIVNDFQKGDIAEGYSVSREKKESFPLTVTSAQKNPTAFYLCASSSRTSNYEQYFGPGTRLTVT.

V is TRBV11-2 and J is TRBJ1-6; D uncertain. Germline loops: CDR1 SGHAT, CDR2 FQNNGV. The length of the CDR3 is 15 residues. The ends were cut back, 3 bases at V and 9 bases at J, with 15 bases in the middle. DNA for the CDR3: TGTGCCAGCAGCTTGTCAGACGGAGTGGGTTCACCCCTCCACTTT. Translated: CASSLSDGVGSPLHF.

For this clonotype: The junction does not match germline at one end; this may be a read error. In DNA form, the CDR3 reads TGTGCCTGGAGTGTAGCTAGCCCTAACAAGGAGCAGTTCTTC. This gives the protein CAWSVASPNKEQFF. The V gene is TRBV30, the J gene TRBJ2-1; perhaps TRBD2 as D (5 bases). CDR1 and CDR2 from the germline V gene are GTSNPN and SVGIG (reference sequence). The CDR3 runs to 14 residues.

This clonotype was counted only a few times. The chain links TRBV12-3 or TRBV12-4 to TRBJ2-3; the D gene is possibly TRBD1 (6 bases). Trimming stripped 7 bases from V and 0 bases from J, with 14 bases between. This CDR3 contains 15 residues. The CDR3 reads CASILTGSSTDTQYF. The DNA of the CDR3 is TGTGCCAGCATCCTGACAGGTTCTAGCACAGATACGCAGTATTTT.

This clonotype was detected ten times or more. The chain joins TRBV18 to TRBJ2-5; D not resolved. CDR3 length: 13 amino acids. Trimming took 6 bases from V and 1 from J, leaving 9 bases between them. The germline V gene encodes CDR1 KGHSH and CDR2 LQKENI. This CDR3 reads CASSPTPQETQYF. The CDR3 DNA follows: TGTGCCAGCTCCCCGACTCCCCAAGAGACCCAGTACTTC.

The V and J genes are TRBV6-1 and TRBJ1-2, with TRBD1 matching 7 bases. The germline V gene encodes CDR1 MNHNS and CDR2 SASEGT. There are 13 residues in the CDR3. Trimming cost V 4 bases and J 4 bases; bases outside gene matches: 3. The CDR3 nucleotides read TGTGCCAGCAGTGCAGGGGGGGGCTATGGCTACACCTTC. Amino acids: CASSAGGGYGYTF.

This clonotype showed up just a few times. The chain carries TRBV20-1 and TRBJ2-5; no clear D gene. The CDR3 totals 13 residues. V lost 5 bases and J lost 2, with 12 bases in between. Germline V gene data show CDR1 as DFQATT and CDR2 as SNEGSKA (reference sequence). The CDR3 here is CSAQVPLQETQYF. For the CDR3, the DNA is TGCAGTGCTCAGGTTCCCCTGCAAGAGACCCAGTACTTC.

As DNA, the CDR3 is TGTGCCAGCAGTTTCCCTGGAGGAACAATTGGCTACACCTTC. Protein product: CASSFPGGTIGYTF. V is TRBV28 and J is TRBJ1-2; D is undetermined. The CDR3 has 14 residues. Germline V lookup: CDR1 MDHEN, CDR2 SYDVKM. Trimming took off 3 bases at V and 7 bases at J, with 15 bases between the two ends.

This clonotype was detected a few times. The V call is TRBV6-5, the J call TRBJ1-1, with D maybe TRBD1 (6 bases). Trimming shortened V by 4 bases and J by 9 bases, and 15 bases separated the two germline ends. CDR3 length: 13 amino acids. Germline V gene data show CDR1 as MNHEY and CDR2 as SVGAGI. The CDR3 DNA sequence: TGTGCCAGCAGTTCCTCGGGTTGGGGGCAAGCTTTCTTT. Protein product: CASSSSGWGQAFF.

This clonotype was detected many times. The rearrangement links TRBV5-8 to TRBJ2-3, with TRBD2 matching over 14 bases. The germline V gene has CDR1 SGHTS and CDR2 YDEGEE. The V and J ends lost 2 bases and 4 bases, in that order; junction bases with no gene match: 3. The CDR3 runs to 16 residues. CDR3 nucleotide sequence: TGTGCCAGCAGCTTCGGGACTAGCGGGAGTGCAGATACGCAGTATTTT. Translated, it gives CASSFGTSGSADTQYF.

At least ten counts were recorded for this clonotype. The CDR3 region is CASSQAGDYEQYF. The CDR3 coding sequence is TGTGCCAGCAGCCAAGCAGGGGACTACGAGCAGTACTTC. The V and J genes are TRBV3-1 and TRBJ2-7, with D tentatively TRBD1 (6 bases). CDR1 is LGHDT, CDR2 YNNKEL, per germline (reference sequence). Deletions cut 1 base from V and 3 bases from J, with 7 bases between. The CDR3 is made up of 13 amino acids.

This clonotype was observed many times. This rearrangement joins TRBV20-1 to TRBJ1-1; no firm D call. CDR1 and CDR2 (germline): DFQATT, SNEGSKA (reference sequence). Deletions cut 3 bases from V and 2 bases from J, with 7 bases between. The CDR3 is 12 residues long. CDR3 sequence (DNA): TGCAGTGCTAGGGTCCAAAACACTGAAGCTTTCTTT. It specifies CSARVQNTEAFF.

This clonotype was seen only a few times. The rearrangement links TRBV7-2 to TRBJ1-2; 7 bases line up with TRBD1. Germline trimming cut 4 bases from V and 2 bases from J; bases unmatched to any gene: 10. CDR3 length: 16 amino acids. Germline V lookup: CDR1 SGHTA, CDR2 FQGNSA. CDR3: CASSYAWGTANYGYTF. The CDR3 nucleotides read TGTGCCAGCAGCTACGCCTGGGGGACAGCGAACTATGGCTACACCTTC.